This is a list of T cell receptor beta chains from one sample in a study of blood T cell repertoires in COVID-19. This table comes from immunoSEQ multiplex PCR, and its TCRdb copy is limited to in-frame clones, with some not included. The sample has over 85,000 clones, roughly 92% seen once. The sequencing input was peripheral blood. These receptors were obtained from a woman aged 45-65 years with COVID-19, enrolled during active disease. Both conserved end residues are part of each CDR3. The D gene is left open where the match is weak. Clone size is given for some rows only: seen once, a few or many times, or a class if the clone is expanded.

clone_size	d_call	v_call	j_call	cdr3_aa	cdr3_nt
-	TRBD1	TRBV12-3/TRBV12-4	TRBJ1-6	CASSQTGDSPLHF	TGTGCCAGCAGTCAGACAGGGGATTCACCCCTCCACTTT
-	TRBD2	TRBV7-8	TRBJ2-3	CASSVTSGGSQYF	TGTGCCAGCAGCGTTACTAGCGGGGGGTCGCAGTATTTT
-	-	TRBV4-1	TRBJ2-1	CASSHFTGPPNNEQFF	TGCGCCAGCAGCCATTTTACAGGCCCCCCAAACAATGAGCAGTTCTTC
-	-	TRBV27	TRBJ2-1	CASSLRQGGSMEFF	TGTGCCAGCAGTTTAAGGCAGGGGGGCTCGATGGAGTTCTTC
-	-	TRBV19	TRBJ1-2	CASSIVPGEHYGYTF	TGTGCCAGTAGTATAGTCCCAGGGGAGCACTATGGCTACACCTTC
-	TRBD1	TRBV9	TRBJ1-6	CASSALQGGDNSPLHF	TGTGCCAGCAGCGCCCTACAAGGGGGCGATAATTCACCCCTCCACTTT
-	-	TRBV30	TRBJ2-2	CAIAGGWTGELFF	TGTGCGATTGCAGGGGGGTGGACCGGGGAGCTGTTTTTT
-	-	TRBV7-2	TRBJ1-2	CASSLDLEFRKGYTF	TGTGCCAGCAGCTTAGATCTAGAGTTTAGGAAAGGCTACACCTTC
-	-	TRBV28	TRBJ1-1	CASSLSGGTTEAFF	TGTGCCAGCAGTTTATCGGGGGGTACGACTGAAGCTTTCTTT
-	-	TRBV5-1	TRBJ1-3	CASSLGSGWGDTIYF	TGCGCCAGCAGCTTGGGATCCGGTTGGGGAGACACCATATATTTT
-	-	TRBV19	TRBJ2-2	CATEDSSGPNTGELFF	TGTGCCACCGAGGACAGTTCCGGACCTAACACCGGGGAGCTGTTTTTT
-	-	TRBV19	TRBJ2-7	CASSIRVLSPYEQYF	TGTGCCAGTAGTATCCGGGTCCTTTCACCCTACGAGCAGTACTTC
-	-	TRBV12-3/TRBV12-4	TRBJ1-5	CASSSGGQPQHF	TGTGCCAGCAGTTCAGGAGGGCAGCCCCAGCATTTT
-	TRBD2	TRBV28	TRBJ2-5	CASSPRRRREGETQYF	TGTGCCAGCAGTCCAAGGCGAAGGAGGGAGGGAGAGACCCAGTACTTC
-	-	TRBV2	TRBJ1-6	CASSDSAGQTPLHF	TGTGCCAGCAGTGACTCGGCGGGTCAAACACCCCTCCACTTT
-	-	TRBV7-2	TRBJ2-5	CASSLWRETQYF	TGTGCCAGCAGCTTATGGAGGGAGACCCAGTACTTC
-	-	TRBV11-3	TRBJ1-1	CASSSGSTDTEAFF	TGTGCCAGCAGCTCCGGGTCAACGGACACTGAAGCTTTCTTT
-	-	TRBV19	TRBJ2-3	CASSGGSTDTQYF	TGTGCCAGTAGTGGGGGCAGCACAGATACGCAGTATTTT
-	TRBD2	TRBV29-1	TRBJ2-3	CSVASGGYTDTQYF	TGCAGCGTTGCTAGCGGGGGTTACACAGATACGCAGTATTTT
-	-	TRBV10-2	TRBJ1-1	CASSDSGGGNTEAFF	TGCGCCAGCAGTGATTCTGGCGGGGGCAACACTGAAGCTTTCTTT
-	TRBD1	TRBV20-1	TRBJ2-7	CSASGQASLSYEQYF	TGCAGTGCAAGTGGACAGGCATCACTCTCCTACGAGCAGTACTTC
-	-	TRBV12-3/TRBV12-4	TRBJ2-3	CASSRDFTDTQYF	TGTGCCAGCAGTCGAGATTTCACAGATACGCAGTATTTT
once	-	TRBV27	TRBJ2-7	CASSLSWQGGYEQYF	TGTGCCAGCAGTTTATCGTGGCAGGGTGGATACGAGCAGTACTTC
-	TRBD2	TRBV6-2/TRBV6-3	TRBJ2-1	CASSYSRASGGGPVWEQFF	TGTGCCAGCAGTTACTCTCGGGCTAGCGGGGGGGGTCCGGTTTGGGAGCAGTTCTTC
-	-	TRBV25-1	TRBJ1-2	CASSKAPGLIYGYTF	TGTGCCAGCAGCAAGGCTCCAGGCCTGATCTATGGCTACACCTTC
-	-	TRBV2	TRBJ1-2	CASSEDRRGLFGYTF	TGTGCCAGCAGTGAAGATCGGAGGGGACTCTTTGGCTACACCTTC
-	TRBD1	TRBV5-8	TRBJ2-7	CASSLNRLLSRDRAKWYF	TGTGCCAGCAGCTTGAACCGCCTTTTGAGCCGGGACAGGGCGAAATGGTACTTC
once	TRBD1	TRBV30	TRBJ1-6	CAFGQDNSPLHF	TGTGCCTTTGGACAGGATAATTCACCCCTCCACTTT
few	TRBD1	TRBV5-1	TRBJ1-2	CASTLVPGQGFKNGYTF	TGCGCCAGCACCCTTGTCCCGGGACAGGGTTTCAAAAATGGCTACACCTTC
-	-	TRBV19	TRBJ2-3	CASSIRRQGGTDTQYF	TGTGCCAGTAGTATCAGAAGGCAGGGGGGAACAGATACGCAGTATTTT
-	-	TRBV19	TRBJ1-2	CASSITAAGGYTF	TGTGCCAGTAGTATTACTGCTGCAGGGGGCTACACCTTC
-	-	TRBV6-5	TRBJ1-4	CASSWTATNEKLFF	TGTGCCAGCAGTTGGACTGCAACTAATGAAAAACTGTTTTTT
-	TRBD1	TRBV9	TRBJ2-7	CASSDGEGGGYEQYF	TGTGCCAGCAGCGATGGAGAAGGGGGCGGATACGAGCAGTACTTC
-	-	TRBV28	TRBJ2-2	CASSFRAGGGTGELFF	TGTGCCAGCAGTTTTAGGGCAGGGGGAGGAACCGGGGAGCTGTTTTTT
-	-	TRBV27	TRBJ2-7	CASSLATPVEQYF	TGTGCCAGCAGTTTGGCGACACCCGTGGAGCAGTACTTC
-	-	TRBV28	TRBJ1-4	CASSLDRIKDEKLFREKLFF	TGTGCCAGCAGTTTGGACAGAATTAAAGATGAAAAACTGTTTAGGGAAAAACTGTTTTTT
-	-	TRBV6-1	TRBJ1-4	CASSEPPMEKLFF	TGTGCCAGCAGTGAACCCCCCATGGAGAAACTGTTTTTT
-	-	TRBV3-1/TRBV3-2	TRBJ1-2	CASSPRGGDYGYTF	TGTGCCAGCAGCCCCCGGGGAGGGGATTATGGCTACACCTTC
-	-	TRBV9	TRBJ1-3	CASSLSSGGSGNTIYF	TGTGCCAGCAGCTTGAGCTCAGGTGGCTCTGGAAACACCATATATTTT
-	TRBD2	TRBV27	TRBJ2-1	CASSFSLAGEQFF	TGTGCCAGCAGTTTCTCTCTAGCGGGTGAGCAGTTCTTC
-	TRBD1	TRBV6-5	TRBJ1-2	CASTDRTGSVYGYTF	TGTGCCAGCACCGACCGGACAGGGTCAGTCTATGGCTACACCTTC
-	TRBD1	TRBV7-9	TRBJ1-1	CASSLWTGLEAFF	TGTGCCAGCAGCTTATGGACAGGTCTAGAAGCTTTCTTT
-	-	TRBV7-2	TRBJ2-7	CASSFYGLVSYEQYF	TGTGCCAGCAGCTTTTACGGACTGGTATCCTACGAGCAGTACTTC
-	-	TRBV2	TRBJ1-5	CASSLNQPQHF	TGTGCCAGCAGCCTTAATCAGCCCCAGCATTTT
-	-	TRBV19	TRBJ2-2	CASRLTGELFF	TGTGCCAGTAGACTTACCGGGGAGCTGTTTTTT
-	-	TRBV7-2	TRBJ1-2	CASSPRSGDIFNYGYTF	TGTGCCAGCAGCCCACGGAGCGGAGACATTTTTAACTATGGCTACACCTTC
few	TRBD2	TRBV10-2	TRBJ2-2	CASSESTSGGPGELFF	TGCGCCAGCAGTGAGTCAACTAGCGGTGGGCCCGGGGAGCTGTTTTTT